Listed below are T cell receptor beta chains from one sample, sequenced in a study of Graves' ophthalmopathy and Graves' hyperthyroidism. MiXCR was run by TCRdb on the multiplex PCR reads, yielding one entry per CDR3 protein. The sample has approximately 500,000 distinct CDR3 sequences; around 14% are singletons. Sequencing used blood. All receptors come from a woman aged 30 to 39 with Graves' ophthalmopathy. The CDR3 runs from the conserved cysteine through the conserved F or W. Each record gives: V gene, clone size, D gene, J gene, CDR3 DNA, CDR3 protein. The D gene is left open where the match is weak. Clone size is shown for a subset of rows, as once, few, many or a class of expanded clone.

TRBV7-8,many,TRBD2,TRBJ2-7,TGTGCCAGCACCCCGGGGGGCGAGCAGTACTTC,CASTPGGEQYF
TRBV6-1,few,NA,TRBJ2-7,TGTGCCAGCAGTGAAGGGAGCTATTTACCAACGCGGGAGCAGTACTTC,CASSEGSYLPTREQYF
TRBV27,many,NA,TRBJ1-6,TGTGCCAGCAGTTTATCCGGATATTCACCCCTCCACTTT,CASSLSGYSPLHF
TRBV18,few,NA,TRBJ2-7,TGTGCCAGCTCCTGGAGAGGCGAGCAGTACTTC,CASSWRGEQYF
TRBV2,few,NA,TRBJ2-5,TGTGCCAGCAGTGTCGAGGACCAAGAGACCCAGTACTTC,CASSVEDQETQYF
TRBV6-5,many,NA,TRBJ2-5,TGTGCCAGCAGTTACGGTGCGGGGGCAATAGAGACCCAGTACTTC,CASSYGAGAIETQYF
TRBV2,many,NA,TRBJ1-5,TGTGCCACTGGACCCCCTCAGACAAATCAGCCCCAGCATTTT,CATGPPQTNQPQHF
TRBV28,NA,NA,TRBJ2-5,TGTGCCCGCAGTCTTCCAGGGCCCCAAGAGACCCAGTACTTC,CARSLPGPQETQYF
TRBV24-1,many,TRBD2,TRBJ2-3,TGTGCCACCAGTGATTTGCGGGGGGGGACAGATACGCAGTATTTT,CATSDLRGGTDTQYF
TRBV27,NA,NA,TRBJ2-5,TGTGCCAAACACCCAGGGGACGACAATCCCCGGACACAAGAGACCCAGTACTTC,CAKHPGDDNPRTQETQYF
TRBV28,many,NA,TRBJ2-5,TGTGCCAGCACCCCTGGCAGGGTTTACCAAGAGACCCAGTACTTC,CASTPGRVYQETQYF
TRBV27,many,NA,TRBJ2-5,TGTGCCAGCAGTCCCAGGGTGGTCGGCGAGACCCAGTACTTC,CASSPRVVGETQYF
TRBV12-3/TRBV12-4,once,TRBD2,TRBJ2-7,TGTGCCAGCACGAAGACTAGCCTGAGGTCCCCCTACGAGCAGTACTTC,CASTKTSLRSPYEQYF
TRBV12-3/TRBV12-4,many,NA,TRBJ1-2,TGTGCCAGCAGTTTAGAATTATCCGGCTACACCTTC,CASSLELSGYTF
TRBV11-2,many,NA,TRBJ2-5,TGTGCCAGCAGCTCATGGCATAGGGGGGGCGGGTCGACCCAGTACTTC,CASSSWHRGGGSTQYF
TRBV27,many,NA,TRBJ1-1,TGTGCCAGCAGTACAAGGGACGGGGTGAACACTGAAGCTTTCTTT,CASSTRDGVNTEAFF
TRBV12-3/TRBV12-4,NA,TRBD1,TRBJ1-1,TGTGCCAGCAGCCTATGGGGGACAGGAAAGACTGAAGCTTTCTTT,CASSLWGTGKTEAFF
TRBV18,NA,NA,TRBJ1-1,TGTGCCAGCTCCCTCTCTGGGCCGACGAACACTGAAGCTTTCTTT,CASSLSGPTNTEAFF
TRBV7-2,NA,NA,TRBJ1-3,TGTGCCAGCAGCTTAGCGATGACAGGTCTCTCTGGAAACACCATATATTTT,CASSLAMTGLSGNTIYF
TRBV24-1,many,NA,TRBJ2-5,TGTGCCACCAGTGAACCCGGGCCCCAAGAGACCCAGTACTTC,CATSEPGPQETQYF
TRBV2,many,NA,TRBJ1-3,TGTGCCGGCACACCCCCGCGTCCCTCTGGAAACACCATATATTTT,CAGTPPRPSGNTIYF
TRBV13,NA,NA,TRBJ2-7,TGTGCCAGCAGCTTAAACCCCGGGGGCTCATCCTACGAGCAGTACTTC,CASSLNPGGSSYEQYF
TRBV11-2,many,NA,TRBJ1-3,TGTGCCAGCAGCTTAGGGACCGCGAGCTCTGGAAACACCATATATTTT,CASSLGTASSGNTIYF
TRBV29-1,many,TRBD1,TRBJ2-7,TGCAGCGTTATCTGGACAGGGTACGAGCAGTACTTC,CSVIWTGYEQYF
TRBV6-1,many,TRBD2,TRBJ2-2,TGTGCCAGCAGTGATCTAGCGGGAGTGGCCGGGGAGCTGTTTTTT,CASSDLAGVAGELFF
TRBV12-3/TRBV12-4,NA,NA,TRBJ2-7,TGTGCCAGCAGCTATTCGTACAGGGTCTACGAGCAGTACTTC,CASSYSYRVYEQYF
TRBV20-1,many,NA,TRBJ1-5,TGCAGCGGAAGCGGGGCAGACAATCAGCCCCAGCATTTT,CSGSGADNQPQHF
TRBV12-3/TRBV12-4,many,NA,TRBJ1-1,TGTGCCAGCAGTTTTTCCGGGTTAGGGGAAGCTTTCTTT,CASSFSGLGEAFF
TRBV12-3/TRBV12-4,many,NA,TRBJ1-6,TGTGCCAGCAGTTTGGCCCCTGGCTCCACGGAGCTCCACTTT,CASSLAPGSTELHF
TRBV19,many,NA,TRBJ2-7,TGTGCCAGTAGCCCCTGGAGCGGTCGGGCCGAGCAGTACTTC,CASSPWSGRAEQYF
TRBV27,many,NA,TRBJ1-2,TGTGCCAGCAGTTTATCTGGCGGTGCTGGTTATGGCTACACCTTC,CASSLSGGAGYGYTF
TRBV5-6,few,NA,TRBJ2-7,TGTGCCAGCAGCCGAACCCGGGGGATTACCTACGAGCAGTACTTC,CASSRTRGITYEQYF
TRBV6-1,many,TRBD1,TRBJ1-1,TGTGCCAGCACCCTGACAGGGAGGGCTGAAGCTTTCTTT,CASTLTGRAEAFF
TRBV9,many,NA,TRBJ1-1,TGTGCCAGCAGCGTAGATCGGGGGGAGAACACTGAAGCTTTCTTT,CASSVDRGENTEAFF
TRBV5-6,NA,TRBD2,TRBJ2-7,TGTGCCAGCAGCAAGGGACTAGCGGGGTTCTACGAGCAGTACTTC,CASSKGLAGFYEQYF
TRBV5-1,many,TRBD1,TRBJ2-7,TGTGCCAGCAGTGGGGACAGGGCGTACGAGCAGTACTTC,CASSGDRAYEQYF
TRBV7-2,few,NA,TRBJ2-2,TGTGCCAGCAGCTTTCGGTACACCGGGGAGCTGTTTTTT,CASSFRYTGELFF